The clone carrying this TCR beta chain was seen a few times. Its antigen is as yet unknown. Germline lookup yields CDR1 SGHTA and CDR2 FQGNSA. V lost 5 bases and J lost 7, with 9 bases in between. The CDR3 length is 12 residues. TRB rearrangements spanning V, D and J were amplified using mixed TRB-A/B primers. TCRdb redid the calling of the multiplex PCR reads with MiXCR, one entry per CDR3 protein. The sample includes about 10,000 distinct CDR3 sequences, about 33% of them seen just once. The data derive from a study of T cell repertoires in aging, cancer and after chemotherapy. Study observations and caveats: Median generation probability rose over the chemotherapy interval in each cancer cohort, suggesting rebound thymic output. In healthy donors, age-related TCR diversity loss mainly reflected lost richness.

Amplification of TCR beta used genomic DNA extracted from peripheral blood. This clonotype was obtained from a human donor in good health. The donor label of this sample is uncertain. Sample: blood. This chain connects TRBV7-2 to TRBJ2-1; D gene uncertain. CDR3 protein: CASSRGPNEQFF. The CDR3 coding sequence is TGTGCCAGCAGCCGAGGACCGAATGAGCAGTTCTTC. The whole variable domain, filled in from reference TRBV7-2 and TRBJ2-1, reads GAGVSQSPSNKVTEKGKDVELRCDPISGHTALYWYRQSLGQGLEFLIYFQGNSAPDKSGLPSDRFSAERTGGSVSTLTIQRTQQEDSAVYLCASSRGPNEQFFGPGTRLTVL.